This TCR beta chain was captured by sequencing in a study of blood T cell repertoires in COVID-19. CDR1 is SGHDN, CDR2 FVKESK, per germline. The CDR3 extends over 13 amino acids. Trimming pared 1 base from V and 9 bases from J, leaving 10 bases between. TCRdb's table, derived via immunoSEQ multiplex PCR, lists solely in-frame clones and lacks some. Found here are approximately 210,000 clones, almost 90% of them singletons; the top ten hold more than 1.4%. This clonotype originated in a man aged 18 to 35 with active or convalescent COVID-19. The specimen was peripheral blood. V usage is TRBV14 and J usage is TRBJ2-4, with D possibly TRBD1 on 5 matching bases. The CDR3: CASSQVGPAIQYF. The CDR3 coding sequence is TGTGCCAGCAGCCAAGTGGGGCCCGCCATTCAGTACTTC.